These 20 T cell receptor beta chains were sequenced from one sample in a study of T cell responses to AZD1222 COVID-19 vaccine. Only in-frame clones appear in the TCRdb table, and some are missing; sequencing was by immunoSEQ multiplex PCR. The sample consists of about 150,000 clones, 80% to 95% of them appearing once. The material was peripheral blood, obtained on day 0 of MenACWY control vaccination. The receptors were sampled from an adult in good health.

CDR3 nucleotide sequence: TGCAGTGCTAGTGGTCCGGGACAGCATAATGAAAAACTGTTTTTT. Its translation is CSASGPGQHNEKLFF. V and J are TRBV20-1 and TRBJ1-4; the match to TRBD1 covers 7 bases. Trimming cost V 3 bases and J 4 bases; bases outside gene matches: 8. The length of the CDR3 is 15 residues. The V gene's germline CDR1 is DFQATT and CDR2 SNEGSKA (reference sequence).

Only a few counts were recorded for this clone. DNA of the CDR3: TGCGCCAGCGGCTCAGGGCACACTGAAGCTTTCTTT. It is translated as CASGSGHTEAFF. The chain recombines TRBV10-2 with TRBJ1-1, with a tentative D call TRBD1 (5 bases). The germline CDR1 and CDR2 sequences are WSHSY and SAAADI. V dropped 8 bases and J dropped 3 bases, with 10 bases sitting between them. The CDR3 has 12 amino acids.

This clone was seen just once. The rearrangement uses TRBV6-1 and TRBJ1-2; D remains unclear. The CDR3 sequence is 14 residues long. V was clipped by 2 bases and J by 4 bases, with 11 bases between them. From germline, CDR1 is MNHNS and CDR2 SASEGT. The DNA for the CDR3 is TGTGCCAGCAGTGAACCGAACGGCTTCTATGGCTACACCTTC. Translation: CASSEPNGFYGYTF.

This chain uses TRBV30 with TRBJ2-1; TRBD1 matches 9 bases. Germline CDR1 GTSNPN, CDR2 SVGIG (reference sequence). CDR3 length equals 15 residues. Unmatched junction bases numbered 9, after V lost 2 bases and J lost 7 bases. The CDR3 loop is CAWSPGGTGRNEQFF. The DNA of the CDR3 is TGTGCCTGGAGTCCGGGCGGGACAGGGAGGAATGAGCAGTTCTTC.

This chain links TRBV12-3 or TRBV12-4 with TRBJ2-7; 7 positions match TRBD1. V lost 4 bases to trimming and J lost 5 bases; unmatched junction nucleotides: 5. The CDR3 spans 13 residues. The CDR3 sequence: CASSYRGLDEQYF. The DNA for the CDR3 is TGTGCCAGCAGTTACAGGGGTTTGGACGAGCAGTACTTC.

This sequence joins TRBV19 and TRBJ2-1; D is uncertain. Trimming took off 4 bases at V and 3 bases at J, with 4 bases between the two ends. The CDR3 spans 12 residues. Germline lookup yields CDR1 LNHDA and CDR2 SQIVND (reference sequence). CDR3 in DNA: TGTGCCAGTAGTAACAACTACAATGAGCAGTTCTTC. Translated: CASSNNYNEQFF.

The rearrangement uses TRBV9 and TRBJ1-3; D gene unclear. The germline CDR1 and CDR2 sequences are SGDLS and YYNGEE. The V end lost 3 bases, the J end lost 2 bases, and 9 bases lay between the germline ends. This CDR3 has 14 amino acids. CDR3 region: CASSAPTPGNTIYF. The DNA for the CDR3 is TGTGCCAGCAGCGCCCCAACACCTGGAAACACCATATATTTT.

This sequence joins TRBV5-6 and TRBJ2-2; D is possibly TRBD1 or TRBD2 (5 bases each). Per germline, CDR1 SGHDT and CDR2 YYEEEE. V gave up 3 bases and J gave up 1 base, with 10 bases separating them. The CDR3 consists of 15 residues. The CDR3 DNA reads as TGTGCCAGCAGCTCAGGGACGGGGAACACCGGGGAGCTGTTTTTT. Amino acid sequence: CASSSGTGNTGELFF.

As DNA, the CDR3 is TGTGCCAGCCGTTCCGGGTACGAGCAGTACTTC. It encodes CASRSGYEQYF. This rearrangement joins TRBV3-1 (or the pseudogene TRBV3-2) to TRBJ2-7; D is uncertain. Trimming stripped 8 bases from V and 4 bases from J, with 9 bases between. Germline CDR1 reads LGHDT; CDR2 reads YNNKEL (reference sequence). The CDR3 runs 11 residues.

The chain employs TRBV28 and TRBJ2-7; 8 bases map to TRBD1. The CDR3 is 13 residues long. The junction had 5 bases not matched to a gene; V was cut back by 7 bases and J by 3 bases. Per germline, CDR1 MDHEN and CDR2 SYDVKM. The CDR3 loop is CASTQQGVYEQYF. The CDR3 DNA reads as TGTGCCAGCACCCAACAGGGGGTCTACGAGCAGTACTTC. Full variable domain (remainder filled in from reference TRBV28 and TRBJ2-7): DVKVTQSSRYLVKRTGEKVFLECVQDMDHENMFWYRQDPGLGLRLIYFSYDVKMKEKGDIPEGYSVSREKKERFSLILESASTNQTSMYLCASTQQGVYEQYFGPGTRLTVT.

The gene calls are TRBV9 and TRBJ2-3; 7 positions agree with TRBD2. Germline V lookup: CDR1 SGDLS, CDR2 YYNGEE. CDR3 length: 17 residues. V was pared by 4 bases and J by 4 bases, with 15 bases of the junction left unmatched. CDR3 region: CASSRGSSGWLADTQYF. The CDR3 DNA reads TGTGCCAGCAGCCGAGGGAGTAGCGGGTGGTTAGCAGATACGCAGTATTTT.

This CDR3 is CASRGTGGTGYTF. DNA of the CDR3: TGTGCCAGCAGGGGGACAGGGGGAACTGGCTACACCTTC. The V call is TRBV3-1 (or the pseudogene TRBV3-2), the J call TRBJ1-2; the match to TRBD1 covers 11 bases. Per the germline V gene, CDR1 is LGHDT and CDR2 is YNNKEL (reference sequence). The junction had 4 bases not matched to a gene; V was cut back by 6 bases and J by 7 bases. The CDR3 consists of 13 residues.

V gene TRBV6-5 combines with J gene TRBJ2-2; D is unresolved. V shed 6 bases and J shed 5 bases, with 7 bases lying between them. This CDR3 is built from 12 residues. Germline assignment: CDR1 MNHEY and CDR2 SVGAGI. The CDR3 here is CASRVGTGELFF. CDR3 sequence (DNA): TGTGCCAGCAGGGTAGGGACCGGGGAGCTGTTTTTT.

This CDR3 reads CASSLTQAYEQYF. The CDR3 coding sequence is TGTGCCAGCAGCTTAACACAGGCCTACGAGCAGTACTTC. The chain joins TRBV7-2 to TRBJ2-7; D might be TRBD1 (5 bases). The CDR3 contains 13 residues. Trimming shortened V by 2 bases and J by 2 bases, and 7 bases separated the two germline ends. The V gene's germline CDR1 is SGHTA and CDR2 FQGNSA.

This chain links TRBV27 with TRBJ1-4, with 9 bases aligning to TRBD1. The CDR3 has 18 residues. CDR1 and CDR2 from the germline V gene are MNHEY and SMNVEV (reference sequence). V lost 4 bases to trimming and J lost 0 bases; unmatched junction nucleotides: 9. The CDR3 DNA reads TGTGCCAGCAGTTCCTACAGGGGGCAGGCAGCAACTAATGAAAAACTGTTTTTT. As protein: CASSSYRGQAATNEKLFF.

The rearrangement links TRBV12-3 or TRBV12-4 to TRBJ2-5; tentatively, D is TRBD2 (5 bases). CDR3 length equals 13 residues. V was cut by 3 bases and J by 4 bases, with 9 bases left in between. In DNA, the CDR3 is TGTGCCAGCAGTTTCATGAGGGCAGAGACCCAGTACTTC. It encodes CASSFMRAETQYF.

The chain combines TRBV7-9 with TRBJ2-1; D not resolved. The CDR3 has 12 residues. Per the germline V gene, CDR1 is SEHNR and CDR2 is FQNEAQ (reference sequence). Trimming shortened V by 5 bases and J by 6 bases, and 8 bases separated the two germline ends. The DNA of the CDR3 is TGTGCCAGCAGCCCCGGGCCCAATGAGCAGTTCTTC. Protein sequence: CASSPGPNEQFF.

The gene calls are TRBV9 and TRBJ2-7; 7 bases are a match to TRBD1. CDR1 is SGDLS and CDR2 is YYNGEE in the germline V gene. V trimming: 4 bases; J trimming: 2 bases; junction bases outside the gene matches: 9. The CDR3 consists of 15 residues. This CDR3 is CASSLTGTATYEQYF. In DNA form, the CDR3 reads TGTGCCAGCAGCCTAACCGGGACAGCAACCTACGAGCAGTACTTC.

Only one count was recorded for this clone. The CDR3 DNA is TGTGCCAGCAGCTTGTTTAGGCGAGTCGGACAGTACAGCAATGAGCAGTTCTTC. It encodes CASSLFRRVGQYSNEQFF. The chain employs TRBV5-6 and TRBJ2-1; a weak D match, TRBD1 (6 bases). This CDR3 has 18 residues. Germline-derived CDR1 and CDR2 are SGHDT and YYEEEE. V was trimmed by 1 base and J by 6 bases, leaving 23 bases between them. Full variable domain (missing parts from reference TRBV5-6 and TRBJ2-1): DAGVTQSPTHLIKTRGQQVTLRCSPKSGHDTVSWYQQALGQGPQFIFQYYEEEERQRGNFPDRFSGHQFPNYSSELNVNALLLGDSALYLCASSLFRRVGQYSNEQFFGPGTRLTVL.

The chain carries TRBV10-3 and TRBJ2-3; 10 bases line up with TRBD2. The CDR3 has 15 amino acids. Germline loops: CDR1 ENHRY, CDR2 SYGVKD. V shed 4 bases and J 6 bases; nucleotides not matched to a gene: 7. The CDR3 bases are TGTGCCATCAGTGGGATAGCGGGGGGAAGTGATACGCAGTATTTT. This codes for CAISGIAGGSDTQYF.